A selection of T cell receptor beta chains follows, all from one sample in a study of shared clonotypes between healthy human individuals. Measured with immunoSEQ multiplex PCR; TCRdb has only the in-frame clones, and not every one. This repertoire shows about 490,000 clones, about 82% found once; its top ten account for under 15%. Sequencing input: PBMCs. The source of these receptors is a woman aged 35 to 49 in good health. Some clones in this sample may be carry-over from other donors' samples. CDR3s include the opening cysteine and the closing phenylalanine or tryptophan. D genes are given only for firm matches. The size entry is marked missing in some rows and otherwise reads once, few, many or a size class.

clone size	V gene	J gene	D gene	CDR3 protein	CDR3 DNA
.	TRBV19	TRBJ2-3	TRBD2	CASSTSGSLDTQYF	TGTGCCAGTAGTACTAGCGGGAGCTTAGATACGCAGTATTTT
.	TRBV6-5	TRBJ2-7	.	CAAVRGHEQYF	TGTGCCGCGGTCCGTGGCCACGAGCAGTACTTC
few	TRBV7-2	TRBJ1-6	.	CASSLQVANSPLHF	TGTGCCAGCAGCTTACAGGTGGCTAATTCACCCCTCCACTTT
.	TRBV29-1	TRBJ2-5	.	CSVEWPSRTETQYF	TGCAGCGTTGAATGGCCTAGCAGGACAGAGACCCAGTACTTC
.	TRBV18	TRBJ1-2	.	CASSPGKNYGYTF	TGTGCCAGCTCACCGGGAAAGAACTATGGCTACACCTTC
.	TRBV30	TRBJ2-4	.	CAWTLGGAKNIQYF	TGTGCCTGGACCCTTGGGGGAGCCAAAAACATTCAGTACTTC
.	TRBV18	TRBJ1-4	TRBD1	CASSPTKQGVPNEKLFF	TGTGCCAGCTCACCAACTAAACAGGGGGTTCCTAATGAAAAACTGTTTTTT
.	TRBV15	TRBJ1-5	.	CATSRDSQPQHF	TGTGCCACCAGCAGAGATTCTCAGCCCCAGCATTTT
.	TRBV7-8	TRBJ2-5	.	CASSQTRGSETQYF	TGTGCCAGCAGCCAAACGAGGGGTTCAGAGACCCAGTACTTC
.	TRBV29-1	TRBJ2-1	.	CSVRTPLSSEQFF	TGCAGCGTTCGAACCCCCCTTAGCAGTGAGCAGTTCTTC
.	TRBV28	TRBJ1-2	TRBD1	CASRSVPDRGVNGYTF	TGTGCCAGCAGGTCCGTACCGGACAGGGGGGTGAATGGCTACACCTTC
few	TRBV21-1	TRBJ2-3	.	CASDRFTSGRTDTQYF	TGTGCCAGCGACCGATTTACTAGCGGGAGGACAGATACGCAGTATTTT
.	TRBV29-1	TRBJ1-2	.	CSVETGDSYGYTF	TGCAGCGTTGAAACGGGGGATAGCTATGGCTACACCTTC
.	TRBV5-1	TRBJ2-1	TRBD2	CASSRTSGGNEQFF	TGCGCCAGCAGTCGGACTAGCGGAGGCAATGAGCAGTTCTTC
once	TRBV9	TRBJ2-3	.	CASSAGGGVSTDTQYF	TGTGCCAGCAGCGCCGGTGGAGGGGTTAGCACAGATACGCAGTATTTT
.	TRBV10-2	TRBJ1-1	.	CASSPSGGRNTEAFF	TGCGCCAGCAGCCCCTCGGGAGGCCGGAACACTGAAGCTTTCTTT
.	TRBV21-1	TRBJ2-7	.	CASSKSWSSWHEQYF	TGTGCCAGCAGCAAAAGCTGGAGTAGCTGGCACGAGCAGTACTTC
.	TRBV29-1	TRBJ2-1	TRBD2	CSVVGSGRSEQFF	TGCAGCGTTGTCGGTAGCGGGAGATCTGAGCAGTTCTTC
.	TRBV7-3	TRBJ2-5	TRBD2	CASSLGSGSRKTQYF	TGTGCCAGCAGCTTAGGTAGCGGGAGTAGAAAGACCCAGTACTTC
.	TRBV9	TRBJ2-7	TRBD2	CASSVGSGRAPYEQYF	TGTGCCAGCAGCGTAGGTAGCGGGAGGGCCCCCTACGAGCAGTACTTC
once	TRBV7-2	TRBJ2-7	TRBD2	CASSLAGRNAYEQYF	TGTGCCAGCAGCTTAGCCGGGAGGAACGCCTACGAGCAGTACTTC
.	TRBV7-9	TRBJ2-6	.	CASSLLRSSGANVLTF	TGTGCCAGCAGCTTATTACGTAGCTCTGGGGCCAACGTCCTGACTTTC